This T cell receptor (beta chain) is from a study of PD-L1 blockade in urothelial cancer. Background on the study: Administration of atezolizumab to patients began around 2014, at 1,200 mg intravenously every 3 weeks. At 3 weeks (second dose) and 6 weeks after starting treatment, blood was analyzed.

Time point: peripheral blood 6 weeks after treatment start. In germline, CDR1 is SGHDN, CDR2 FVKESK. CDR3 length: 14 amino acids. V was shortened by 0 bases and J by 7 bases, with 12 bases between the two germline ends. Generated by immunoSEQ multiplex PCR, the TCRdb table keeps only in-frame clones and is missing some. The sample includes about 120,000 clones, approximately 89% seen only once; the top ten take about 4%. The rearrangement uses TRBV14 and TRBJ2-5, with a weak D call TRBD1 (6 bases). This sequence originates from a man in his 60s with urothelial cancer. Material: PBMCs, obtained around atezolizumab (anti-PD-L1) treatment. The CDR3 region has the DNA TGTGCCAGCAGCCAAGAGAGGGGGTATGGGACCCAGTACTTC. Translating it yields CASSQERGYGTQYF.